This T cell receptor beta chain was obtained from a study of cytomegalovirus exposure and HLA in healthy donors. Study-wide points: TCR sequences were mostly rare, though some public TCRs occurred in many donors. The analysis excluded some indistinguishable V segments, including TRBV6-2 and TRBV6-3. Presence/absence analyses treated sequencing depth as roughly uniform across donors.

Primers included in the PCR were 60 Vbeta and 13 Jbeta primers. Only in-frame clones appear in the TCRdb table, and some are missing; sequencing was by immunoSEQ multiplex PCR. The table has about 150,000 clones, roughly 80% seen once. This CDR3 is built from 15 residues. Trimming took 8 bases from V and 5 from J; bases not matched to a gene: 10. The germline CDR1 and CDR2 sequences are MDHEN and SYDVKM. Comment on this clone: Its antigen is still unknown.

Sequenced material: PBMCs. This rearrangement joins TRBV28 to TRBJ2-1; 9 nucleotides align to TRBD2. This TCR derives from a woman aged 40 to 50 in good health and CMV-seronegative. Here the CDR3 DNA reads TGTGCCAGCCGCCCCGTAGCGGGAGCTAACAATGAGCAGTTCTTC. Protein: CASRPVAGANNEQFF.